In its sample, the clone carrying this TCR beta chain was seen many times. What it binds is unknown. The data belong to a study of molecular identifiers for immune sequencing clone quantification. Study observations and caveats: Highly expanded clone sizes could end up underestimated if a barcode were shared by identical TCR molecules.

TCRdb redid the calling of the PCR reads with MiXCR, one entry per CDR3 protein. The sample consists of 460,000 or so distinct CDR3 sequences, about a fifth of them appearing once. The V gene's germline CDR1 is MGHRA and CDR2 YSYEKL. Trimming shortened V by 4 bases and J by 5 bases, and 12 bases separated the two germline ends. The CDR3 runs 15 residues. This sequence joins TRBV4-1 and TRBJ1-6; possible D gene TRBD1, 6 bases. Material: naive CD8+ T cells from blood, with Jurkat cell RNA spiked in. Stated subset: FACS-sorted CD8+CD4-CCR7+CD45RA+ naive T cells. This receptor was obtained from a human donor in good health. Some libraries in this study had Jurkat cell RNA spiked in. CDR3 in DNA: TGCGCCAGCAGCCCCCGACAGGAAAATAATTCACCCCTCCACTTT. It translates to CASSPRQENNSPLHF.